Shown below are 8 T cell receptor beta chains from a single sample sequenced in a study of blood T cell repertoires in COVID-19. The protocol was immunoSEQ multiplex PCR, while the TCRdb copy is restricted to in-frame clones and leaves out a portion. The sample holds 150,000 to 200,000 clones; 76% are singletons and the top ten take around 17%. Sample: PBMCs or T cells enriched from blood (not recorded which). The receptors shown here come from a woman aged 50 to 65 with acute COVID-19.

This rearrangement joins TRBV27 to TRBJ2-5; possibly TRBD2 for D (6 bases). Trimming removed 4 bases at V and 8 bases at J, with 20 bases between. Germline V gene sequence: CDR1 MNHEY, CDR2 SMNVEV (reference sequence). There are 15 residues in the CDR3. The CDR3 DNA is TGTGCCAGCAGTTCCCAGGAGGGCCGGAAGAGTACCCAGTACTTC. Translated: CASSSQEGRKSTQYF.

The chain recombines TRBV19 with TRBJ2-1, with 7 bases that match TRBD1. This CDR3 has 14 amino acids. Per germline, CDR1 LNHDA and CDR2 SQIVND (reference sequence). The ends lost 2 bases at V and 7 bases at J; junction bases unmatched: 5. The CDR3 loop reads CASSIRGRGNEQFF. Written as DNA, the CDR3 is TGTGCCAGTAGTATAAGGGGGCGAGGAAATGAGCAGTTCTTC.

The rearrangement joins TRBV6-1 to TRBJ1-5; D perhaps matches TRBD1 (5 bases). V was clipped by 5 bases and J by 4 bases, with 9 bases between them. The CDR3 consists of 13 residues. Germline-derived CDR1 and CDR2 are MNHNS and SASEGT. The CDR3 region is CASSWGGNQPQHF. In DNA form, the CDR3 reads TGTGCCAGCAGTTGGGGGGGTAATCAGCCCCAGCATTTT.

This chain connects TRBV6-4 to TRBJ1-2; the D is unclear. The CDR3 runs 15 residues. Germline V gives CDR1 MRHNA, CDR2 SNTAGT. Trimming left V 0 bases short and J 7 bases short, with 15 bases between. The CDR3 nucleotides are TGTGCCAGCAGTGACTCCTGGGCGAGGGATAGTGGCTACACCTTC. Its translation: CASSDSWARDSGYTF.

The V and J genes are TRBV2 and TRBJ2-3, with TRBD1 matching 9 bases. Germline lookup yields CDR1 SNHLY and CDR2 FYNNEI. V dropped 6 bases and J dropped 0; count of bases not matched to a gene: 4. This CDR3 is 15 amino acids long. CDR3 protein: CASSGQGTSTDTQYF. The DNA for the CDR3 is TGTGCCAGCAGCGGACAGGGGACTAGCACAGATACGCAGTATTTT.

This chain links TRBV7-2 with TRBJ1-4, with 7 bases that match TRBD1. Germline V gives CDR1 SGHTA, CDR2 FQGNSA. The CDR3 has 14 residues. V lost 5 bases, J lost 7 bases, and 7 bases stayed unmatched. The CDR3 nucleotides are TGTGCCAGCAGCCCGGGACAGACGAGTGAAAAACTGTTTTTT. Translating it yields CASSPGQTSEKLFF.

Here the CDR3 reads CASRLGQFNTEAFF. The CDR3 DNA reads as TGTGCCAGCAGGCTCGGACAATTCAACACTGAAGCTTTCTTT. The rearrangement joins TRBV6-5 to TRBJ1-1; weak D call: TRBD1 (5 bases). V lost 6 bases, J lost 2 bases, and 13 bases lay in between. CDR1 and CDR2 (germline): MNHEY, SVGAGI. CDR3 length: 14 residues.

The chain joins TRBV25-1 to TRBJ1-6; D remains unclear. The V gene's germline CDR1 is MGHDK and CDR2 SYGVNS. There are 13 residues in the CDR3. V was pared by 6 bases and J by 9 bases, with 12 bases between. The CDR3 DNA reads as TGTGCCAGCAGGGGCTCGGGGTCTTCACCCCTCCACTTT. This encodes CASRGSGSSPLHF.